This T cell receptor (beta chain) appears in the sequencing data of a study of regulatory T cells in long-lasting Graves disease (TCRdb year 2021). Background on the whole study: Patients with newly diagnosed Graves' disease had been on antithyroid drugs for under 3 months. A total of some 35 samples underwent TCR sequencing, from about 13 patients with persistent Graves' disease and some 20 patients with newly diagnosed Graves' disease. The study was conducted in China and was registered as a clinical trial. Patients with persistent Graves' disease were compared with patients with newly diagnosed Graves' disease using TCR sequencing and RNA sequencing of peripheral blood. Results and caveats for the whole study, not just this receptor: Preferential use of TRBV28, TRBJ1-2 and TRBJ2-5 was observed in persistent disease, whereas TRBV20-1 and TRBJ2-1 were favored in newly diagnosed disease. Peripheral blood alone was examined, since thyroid tissue, which constituted the primary lesion, could not be accessed. The authors acknowledged the small sample size as a limitation that may reduce accuracy. A larger number of public clonotypes was shared among persistent patients (around 3,000) than among newly diagnosed patients (roughly 930). Lower TCR Shannon entropy and fewer highly expanded clones were observed in persistent Graves' disease patients than in newly diagnosed patients, which suggested clonal expansion. Sequencing and analysis were limited to the TCR beta chain.

The library was generated by multiplex PCR. TCRdb records Illumina HiSeq 4000 as the sequencer. CDR3 regions were amplified by Arm-PCR with iRepertoire HTBI primers to construct TCR beta libraries. Before sequencing, the PCR products went through gel purification. From the authors' description of their analysis: Across samples, 60 to 75 TRBV and 13 to 15 TRBJ segments were identified and used for gene usage analysis of CDR3 amino acid clonotypes. COPE and FqMerger were used to merge filtered high-quality paired reads into contigs. Contigs were aligned with BLAST to IMGT TRBV, TRBD and TRBJ reference genes, and CDR3 was defined per IMGT. Highly expanded clones were defined as clonotypes with a frequency above 0.1%. Repertoire diversity was measured by Shannon entropy, and V-J evenness by the Gini coefficient. A clonotype was considered public if more than one individual shared it. The public reads were reprocessed in TCRdb via fastp at Q25 and MiXCR, keeping in-frame beta chains. For every CDR3 protein sequence, its rows merge into one entry that carries the most common genes and DNA. In this record, the V and J calls reflect TCRdb's handling and not the investigators' own analysis. This sample holds approximately 350,000 distinct CDR3 sequences; approximately 10% were observed only once. The ten largest clones take up about 20% of the sample.

Including the terminal cysteine and phenylalanine, the CDR3 comprises 11 residues. The CDR3 DNA has 33 bases and is translated from base 1. V gives up 6 bases and J gives up 3 bases, and the segment between their germline ends measures 5 bases. Via the germline V gene (reference sequence), CDR1 is DFQATT and CDR2 SNEGSKA. Many counts were recorded for this clonotype. No cognate antigen has been identified for it. No base quality information exists; no much larger clone differs at one position. Per the publication, the time point label means: newly diagnosed GD, antithyroid drugs for less than 3 months. For both TCR sequencing and RNA sequencing, RNA was extracted from PBMCs using TRIzol. The diagnosis of Graves' disease was made according to American Thyroid Association guidelines. Recruitment of patients was carried out at an endocrinology department in Xi'an, China. From each patient, about 8.9 milliliters of peripheral blood was collected into an EDTA anticoagulant tube. Ficoll Paque Plus density gradient separation was used to isolate PBMCs, and no further T cell sorting was performed. RNA quality was checked with an Agilent 2100 Bioanalyzer and agarose gel, and concentration with a NanoDrop 2000.

The same data also went into a second study, on T cells in Graves' hyperthyroidism and ophthalmopathy. As noted in the second study: A patient counted as having stable Graves' hyperthyroidism if no progression to ophthalmopathy occurred over 18 months of follow-up. The hyperthyroidism patients were between 18 and 65 years old and newly diagnosed, with a disease duration of less than 2 months. Any patient with an uncontrolled infection, another autoimmune disease, pregnancy or lactation was excluded. Diagnoses were established on the basis of clinical symptoms, serum thyroxine and TRAb, thyroid ultrasound, and orbital computed tomography. The first round of RT-PCR for the TCR CDR3 was performed with the HTBI primer set and the Qiagen OneStep RT-PCR kit. Most expanded thyroid clonotypes (frequency above 0.001) were also detected in blood, suggesting blood repertoires may reflect thyroid immune responses. Ophthalmopathy was separated from stable hyperthyroidism by a 13 V-J signature model, with 87.88% sensitivity and roughly 81% specificity obtained in cross-validation and 80%/75% obtained in testing. During validation, the model predicted progression to ophthalmopathy a median of about 5.9 months ahead of onset, with more than 60% sensitivity and roughly 75% specificity. TCR V-J signatures able to tell the groups apart were searched for in a discovery cohort of 100 patients, of whom about 40 had Graves' ophthalmopathy and around 58 had stable Graves' hyperthyroidism. Prospective prediction of ophthalmopathy was tested in an independent validation cohort of 18 to 20 hyperthyroidism patients and some 17 patients who later progressed to ophthalmopathy. The 100 or so discovery patients were randomly split 7:3 into training and test sets. In addition, the study compared T-cell repertoires in thyroid tissue and in blood from 6 or 7 Graves' hyperthyroidism patients. After sampling, hyperthyroidism patients received methimazole starting at 30 mg daily, and ophthalmopathy patients received high-dose intravenous methylprednisolone. Libraries were constructed in a second round of multiplex PCR, after which size selection and purification were carried out. Libraries were sequenced paired-end with 100 bp reads on an Illumina HiSeq2000. SOAPnuke was used to process the raw data, with reads discarded if the reads contained adapters or uncalled bases, had a mean Phred below 15, or lacked an exact constant-primer or identifier match. High-quality paired reads were merged using COPE v1.2.5, and each unique nucleotide sequence was defined as a clonotype. MiTCR v1.1 was used to align clonotypes to the IMGT TRBV, TRBD and TRBJ reference segments. The analysis included only V-J combinations with a frequency above 0.0001, which together covered 99% to 99.2% of the repertoires. The TCS score was defined as the ratio of F50 (clonal expansion) to E x V (chaos), calculated using BLOSUM62-based TCRdist between CDR3 peptides within each V-J. Welch's t-statistics and random forest reduced several hundred V-J features to 13, which were used in a naive Bayes classifier (R e1071). Sample size was not statistically predetermined, and blinding of investigators to group allocation was not performed. TCR Vbeta CDR3 sequencing of approximately 140 peripheral blood samples (about 45 ophthalmopathy, around 80 hyperthyroidism and approximately 17 progressor patients) is reported in the paper.

The TCR originated in a woman between 18 and 29 years old with Graves disease. Donor details come from another sample of the same person, matched by shared clones. This chain is built from TRBV20-1 and TRBJ1-4, with the D segment identity uncertain. The sequencing used peripheral blood mononuclear cells (PBMCs), collected at new diagnosis, from a patient treated with antithyroid drugs. The DNA reads TGCAGTGCCGAGGCTAATGAAAAACTGTTTTTT. This yields the protein CSAEANEKLFF.